These 27 T cell receptor beta chains share one sample of origin, sequenced in a study of T cells expressing NK-cell markers. TCRdb re-called the 5' RACE reads, yielding one record per CDR3 amino acid sequence without DNA. This sample contains some 390,000 distinct CDR3 sequences. Sequencing used blood T cells: a sorted CD56 or NKG2C T cell subset, CD4+ or CD8+ T cells, or bulk PBMC T cells (not recorded which). Source of these receptors: a woman aged 50 to 60 in good health.

V gene TRBV7-9 combines with J gene TRBJ2-1; TCRdb proposes TRBD2, but this gene call is untestable without DNA. This CDR3 region has 20 residues. Germline V gene sequence: CDR1 SEHNR, CDR2 FQNEAQ (reference sequence). The CDR3 loop reads CASSTPRGREDMSSYNEQFF.

The CDR3 reads CASSPQGNRFETQYF. V gene TRBV5-6 combines with J gene TRBJ2-5; TCRdb proposes TRBD1, but this gene call is untestable without DNA. Germline V gene lookup returns CDR1 SGHDT and CDR2 YYEEEE. The CDR3 is 15 amino acids.

V gene TRBV6-5 combines with J gene TRBJ1-4; the TCRdb call, TRBD1, lacks DNA for checking. CDR1 and CDR2 (germline): MNHEY, SVGAGI. The CDR3 is 15 residues long. The CDR3 spells CASSYSGTGDEKLFF.

J is TRBJ1-4 and V is TRBV5-1; with no DNA, the TCRdb D assignment of TRBD1 cannot be verified. CDR1 and CDR2 from the germline V gene are SGHRS and YFSETQ. The CDR3 has 14 amino acids. The CDR3 is CASTWAGGDEKLFF.

The J gene is TRBJ2-1, the V gene TRBV20-1. The CDR3 spans 13 residues. The germline gives CDR1 DFQATT, CDR2 SNEGSKA (reference sequence). Here the CDR3 reads CSAPHHSYNEQFF.

The chain couples TRBV3-1 to TRBJ2-7; TCRdb names TRBD1, which stays unverified in the absence of DNA. Germline CDR1 LGHDT, CDR2 YNNKEL (reference sequence). The CDR3 totals 16 residues. The CDR3 sequence: CASSQIQQGTTYEQYF.

The chain employs TRBV11-2 and TRBJ1-2; as DNA is missing, the TRBD1 call by TCRdb cannot be tested. There are 18 residues in the CDR3. Germline loops: CDR1 SGHAT, CDR2 FQNNGV. The CDR3 here is CASSPGGAGTRLHYGYTF.

The V gene is TRBV20-1, the J gene TRBJ2-1; TCRdb proposes TRBD2, but this gene call is untestable without DNA. Looked up from germline, CDR1 is DFQATT and CDR2 is SNEGSKA (reference sequence). There are 15 residues in the CDR3. The CDR3 loop reads CSAIADYSRYNEQFF.

This chain links TRBV6-5 with TRBJ1-1. The CDR3 spans 13 residues. The germline CDR1 and CDR2 sequences are MNHEY and SVGAGI. CDR3 amino acids: CASSFLNRVEAFF.

J is TRBJ2-4 and V is TRBV6-5; checking the TCRdb D call of TRBD1 is not possible without DNA. Looked up from germline, CDR1 is MNHEY and CDR2 is SVGAGI. The CDR3 is 13 amino acids. The CDR3 is CASGGGRGDIQYF.

The chain combines TRBV15 with TRBJ2-2. The germline V gene encodes CDR1 LNHNV and CDR2 YYDKDF (reference sequence). The CDR3 sequence is 13 residues long. CDR3 amino acids: CATSMRPLGELFF.

The rearrangement uses TRBV29-1 and TRBJ2-7; TCRdb indicates TRBD1, and absent DNA this call remains unverified. The germline gives CDR1 SQVTM, CDR2 ANQGSEA. The CDR3 totals 13 residues. The CDR3 loop is CSVDKGVGGEQYF.

The CDR3 sequence: CASSLALAGMGKQFF. The V and J genes are TRBV12-3 or TRBV12-4 and TRBJ2-1; TCRdb returns TRBD2, unconfirmable since there is no DNA. The CDR3 is made up of 15 amino acids.

The chain uses TRBV4-1 and TRBJ2-7. Germline V lookup: CDR1 MGHRA, CDR2 YSYEKL. This CDR3 comprises 14 residues. The CDR3 sequence is CASSQMGEVYEQYF.

This sequence joins TRBV9 and TRBJ2-2. The CDR3 extends over 16 amino acids. Germline V gene lookup returns CDR1 SGDLS and CDR2 YYNGEE. CDR3 sequence reads: CASSVDVGANTGELFF.

J is TRBJ2-1 and V is TRBV4-1. CDR3 size: 16 residues. The germline CDR1 and CDR2 sequences are MGHRA and YSYEKL. CDR3 protein: CASSQDLGRIGNEQFF.

The chain joins TRBV6-5 to TRBJ2-6; TCRdb names TRBD1, which stays unverified in the absence of DNA. This CDR3 comprises 16 residues. Per the germline V gene, CDR1 is MNHEY and CDR2 is SVGAGI. CDR3 region: CASSPRGLRGANVLTF.

J is TRBJ2-5 and V is TRBV7-6. This CDR3 spans 11 amino acids. CDR1 and CDR2 from the germline V gene are SGHVS and FNYEAQ. The CDR3 sequence is CASSLLGTQYF.

The rearrangement joins TRBV9 to TRBJ2-1; there is no DNA to check the TCRdb D call of TRBD1. CDR1 and CDR2 (germline): SGDLS, YYNGEE. The CDR3 runs to 15 residues. The chain's CDR3 is CASSVDRLIYNEQFF.

The chain couples TRBV20-1 to TRBJ2-7; TCRdb designates TRBD1, a call that cannot be tested without DNA. Germline loops: CDR1 DFQATT, CDR2 SNEGSKA (reference sequence). The CDR3 spans 14 residues. The chain's CDR3 is CSARDPLGRNEQYF.

This rearrangement joins TRBV20-1 to TRBJ2-1. The CDR3 loop spans 14 amino acids. Germline CDR1 and CDR2: DFQATT and SNEGSKA (reference sequence). The CDR3: CSARDYRRYNEQFF.

The rearrangement links TRBV12-3 or TRBV12-4 to TRBJ2-1. The CDR3 is made up of 14 amino acids. CDR3 loop: CASSSSGSLVEQFF.

The V gene is TRBV3-1, the J gene TRBJ2-5; absent DNA, TCRdb's TRBD1 call cannot be checked. The CDR3 loop spans 14 amino acids. Germline V CDR1 and CDR2: LGHDT, YNNKEL (reference sequence). The CDR3 reads CASSPGQPQETQYF.

The rearrangement links TRBV12-3 or TRBV12-4 to TRBJ2-5; checking the TCRdb D call of TRBD2 is not possible without DNA. The CDR3 has 17 residues. CDR3 protein: CASSFHPSGVLRETQYF.

The rearrangement links TRBV18 to TRBJ1-1; TCRdb proposes TRBD1, but this gene call is untestable without DNA. CDR3 size: 15 residues. CDR1 KGHSH and CDR2 LQKENI come from the germline V gene. The CDR3 is CASSPPVGANTEAFF.

The genes are TRBV7-2 and TRBJ2-2; the TRBD1 assignment by TCRdb is unverifiable without DNA. From germline, CDR1 is SGHTA and CDR2 FQGNSA. The CDR3 is 18 residues long. Here the CDR3 reads CASSPPGWKGARTGELFF.

The V and J genes are TRBV6-1 and TRBJ2-3; there is no DNA to check the TCRdb D call of TRBD2. Germline lookup yields CDR1 MNHNS and CDR2 SASEGT. The CDR3 is 15 amino acids. CDR3: CATTDLAGPTDTQYF.